This record concerns one TCR beta chain sequence. Its antigen remains undetermined. An end of the junction does not agree with germline; a read error may underlie this. Based on the germline V gene (reference sequence), the CDR1 and CDR2 sequences are SEHNR and FQNEAQ. From the cysteine up to the phenylalanine, the CDR3 has a length of 13 residues. Only the CDR3 part of the read is kept: 39 bases, read in frame from the first base. The cohort comprised 550 to 700 healthy bone marrow donors. All cohort members were sampled while nominally healthy, although unrecorded immune exposures were likely present. The donor tested CMV seropositive, placing the donor among the roughly 270 seropositive members of the cohort. A peripheral blood sample was provided by each donor, and peripheral blood mononuclear cells were used for TCR beta sequencing. Genomic DNA was extracted from the blood cell samples with the Qiagen DNeasy Blood Extraction Kit.

This specimen comes from a study of cytomegalovirus exposure and HLA in healthy donors (dated by TCRdb to about 2017). About the full investigation: In an earlier analysis of under 600 of the donors, about 270 Gb of sequence data and 90 million to 120 million unique TCR beta sequences from about 180 million T cells were reported. The study used immunosequencing to profile the T cell repertoires of around 600 subjects and linked those repertoires to cytomegalovirus serostatus. In a later analysis, previously published TCR beta repertoires from hundreds of donors were re-analyzed and high-resolution HLA genotyping was added so that TCR occurrence patterns could be studied. Along with the approximately 700-subject first cohort, a separate validation cohort of more than 90 different subjects was used. Both class I and class II loci were covered by HLA typing, at four-digit resolution. An earlier analysis of about 600 of the donors used high-throughput TCR beta sequencing to judge whether each TCR beta V gene segment behaved as functional or pseudogenic. Rather than drawing on any new phenotypic data, the later analysis identified candidate immune exposures from TCR beta sequences and the way those sequences occurred across donors. Approximately 300 gigabases of sequencing data and tens of millions of unique TCR sequences made up an early release that covered fewer than 650 HLA-typed donors. High-throughput TCR immunosequencing, statistical association of individual TCRs with disease status, and machine learning were combined to predict cytomegalovirus infection status. Of the roughly 400 genotyped donors, approximately 80% fell in the genetic ancestry cluster associated with self-reported Caucasian donors. The study aimed to test whether signatures of past pathogen exposure could be identified by cataloging public T cell receptors. On average, 235,054 unique TCR beta nucleotide sequences were sequenced per donor among 398 genotyped donors of the cohort, with roughly 20% of those sequences being non-productive. In a later genetic analysis, genome-wide SNP genotypes for 398 of the 666 donors were used, and that subset was treated as a discovery cohort. All discovery cohort repertoires had been generated using a single sequencing platform. Because of strong linkage in the cohort, roughly five DR-DQ haplotypes were treated as single units for association and clustering. Donor age, sex, ethnicity and CMV serostatus were compiled alongside the repertoire data. Typing coverage differed by locus: A, B, C, DRB1 and DQB1 were typed in roughly 620-640 donors, DQA1 in 500 to 550, DPA1 in approximately 600, and DPB1 in about 450. What the work shows at the level of the full study, not this receptor alone: According to a later genetic analysis, donors in an Asian-associated ancestry cluster had fewer N-insertions in productive TCRs than the approximately 670-donor mean. In vitro tests confirmed that a few of the cytomegalovirus-associated TCR beta chains recognize cytomegalovirus antigens. According to a later analysis, TCR association rates differed among HLA loci, with DRB1 alleles showing the most associated TCRs and HLA-C alleles showing the fewest. Sequencing depth was assumed to be roughly uniform across donors in the presence/absence analyses, though that assumption may not hold. The cohort was sequenced for TCR beta chains only, and without alpha or paired-chain data the features that could be detected were limited. Because HLA typing was unavailable for some donors at each locus, only the typed subset was used in association tests. V-gene and J-gene trimming of TCR beta chains was associated with a missense DCLRE1C variant in a later genetic analysis, and the association was replicated in an independent cohort. In an earlier analysis of over 550 of the donors, most TCR beta V segments were observed in productive rearrangements about 87% or about 30% of the time, broadly matching IMGT annotations. A later analysis reported that several top co-occurrence clusters appeared linked to parvovirus B19, influenza, CMV and Epstein-Barr virus. Correlated functional status among segregating V segments might be attributable to linkage disequilibrium, but an unknown experimental factor could not be ruled out. According to a later analysis, most CMV-associated TCR beta chains appeared to be HLA-restricted, and the HLA associations seemed to be driven largely by CMV exposure. According to the authors, the approach could potentially be generalized to other disease states and immunological phenotypes. When HLA alleles, especially DR and DQ, strongly co-occurred, attributing TCR associations to individual alleles was difficult. Across donors, most TCR sequences were observed very rarely, whereas some public TCRs were present in many individuals. A later analysis found that HLA-associated TCR beta chains were more clonally expanded and had lower generation probabilities than equally common non-associated chains. A further reported finding was that TCR beta sequences accurately predicted the HLA-A and HLA-B alleles for most subjects in the first cohort. The classifier was reported to diagnose cytomegalovirus status with high specificity and sensitivity in both the original and validation cohorts. The study listed 150 to 200 TCR beta chains as associated with cytomegalovirus. The sequencing pipeline was judged likely to have produced a cluster of highly shared sequence variants as a technical artifact. The earlier analysis of about 600 of the donors excluded some 15 rarely observed V segments, including chromosome 9 orphons, because counts were too low. Immune exposure information for the cohort was limited to CMV serostatus. A later analysis associated 16,951 TCR beta sequences with specific HLA alleles at a false discovery rate of 0.05. Because the 87-base-pair reads could not distinguish some IMGT-functional V segments, including TRBV6-2 and TRBV6-3, those segments were excluded.

Library preparation employed the immunoSEQ multiplex PCR assay. The multiplex PCR relied on a mix of 60 forward primers for TCR Vbeta segments and 13 reverse primers for TCR Jbeta segments. The CDR3 region of rearranged TCR beta genes was amplified from genomic DNA with a multiplex PCR assay. The Illumina HiSeq System was used to sequence the amplified TCR beta libraries as 87-base-pair reads. The authors' analysis ran thus. Across the roughly 600 repertoires, a later analysis counted some 81 million unique TCR beta chains, some 11 million of which were shared by at least two donors. Raw reads were error-corrected and collapsed into unique sequences with a nearest-neighbor algorithm that merged closely related sequences to remove PCR and sequencing errors. V, D and J gene segments were assigned by aligning CDR3 sequences to IMGT reference sequences. For a sequence to be retained, a match of at least six nucleotides to both a V gene segment and a J gene segment was required. A rearrangement counted as productive if the CDR3 had no stop codons and remained in frame with V and J, and every other rearrangement counted as non-productive. CDR3 was defined according to IMGT convention as the region running from the second conserved V-encoded cysteine to the conserved J-encoded phenylalanine. The earlier analysis of approximately 500 of the donors excluded sequences that lacked an unambiguous match to a single V gene segment. An earlier analysis of fewer than 750 of the donors called V segments functional above 56.7% productive rearrangements and segregating when the between-donor standard deviation exceeded 5%. To diagnose cytomegalovirus status from the catalog of TCR beta chain sequences, a statistical classification framework was built. A later analysis assigned V and J genes by comparing TCR nucleotide sequences with IMGT/GENE-DB human TR gene sequences. Using the TCRdist pipeline, a later analysis assigned CDR3 sequences along with most-parsimonious VDJ recombination scenarios. In a later analysis, each TCR beta chain was defined by its CDR3 amino acid sequence together with its V-gene family, and reads lacking a unique V-gene family were excluded. A later analysis removed 600 or so highly shared, low-generation-probability nucleotide sequences to deal with suspected cross-contamination and a sequencing artifact. A later analysis calculated a clonal expansion index for each public chain from normalized within-repertoire ranks of inferred template counts. In a later analysis, generation probabilities were computed using a VDJ recombination model fitted to out-of-frame rearrangements, and the results were checked against IGoR. In a later analysis, hypergeometric tests were used to score TCR-TCR, TCR-HLA and TCR-CMV co-occurrence, with a repertoire-size bias correction applied to TCR pairs. In a later analysis, false discovery rates were estimated by permuting HLA or CMV assignments 20 times. In a later analysis, co-occurring TCRs were grouped using DBSCAN, with TCRdist sequence similarity added in when clustering inside HLA-allele-positive subsets. For co-occurrence clustering, repertoires with fewer than 30,000 or more than 120,000 public chains were excluded, along with roughly 5 repertoires with anomalous nucleotide sharing. Drawn from immuneACCESS, this table holds only the in-frame rearrangements with V and J called that TCRdb kept. Clones are partly lost; checked studies trace under half to an unresolved V gene and leave the rest unexplained. D and trimming come from the DNA, and the V and J calls and clone size come from that table. A total of about 110,000 clones appear in this sample, about 80% of them only once. The top ten clonotypes cover over 2.5% of the sample.

The chain links TRBV7-9 with TRBJ2-5, and the D gene may be TRBD2, 6 bases matching. This receptor was identified in a woman aged 60-75 years in good health and CMV-seropositive. Sequencing input: PBMCs. CDR3 protein: CSSSLASEETQYF. The DNA reads TGTTCCAGCAGCTTAGCTAGCGAAGAGACCCAGTACTTC.